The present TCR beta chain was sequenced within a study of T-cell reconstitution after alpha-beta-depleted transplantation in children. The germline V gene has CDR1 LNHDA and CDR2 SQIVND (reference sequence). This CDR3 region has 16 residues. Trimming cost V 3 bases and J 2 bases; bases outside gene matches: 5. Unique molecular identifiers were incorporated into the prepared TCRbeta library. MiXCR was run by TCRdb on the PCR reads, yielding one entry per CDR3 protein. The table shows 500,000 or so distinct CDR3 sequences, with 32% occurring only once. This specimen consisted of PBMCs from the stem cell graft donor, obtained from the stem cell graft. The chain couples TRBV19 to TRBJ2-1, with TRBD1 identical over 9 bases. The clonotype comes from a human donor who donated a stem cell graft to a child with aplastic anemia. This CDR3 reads CASSIAGQGPYNEQFF. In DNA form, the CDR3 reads TGTGCCAGTAGTATTGCAGGACAGGGGCCCTACAATGAGCAGTTCTTC.